This TCR beta chain came from a study of blood T cell repertoires in COVID-19. Study-wide context: COVID-19 samples collected from the United States, Italy and Spain covered acute and convalescent phases.

Germline V gene sequence: CDR1 LGHNA, CDR2 YSLEER. The V end lost 1 base, the J end lost 4 bases, and 10 bases lay between the germline ends. There are 14 residues in the CDR3. Clones were sequenced by immunoSEQ multiplex PCR, and TCRdb holds only the in-frame ones, with some missing. The repertoire holds about 200,000 clones, with 85% to 90% as singletons. The origin of this receptor is a young man with active or convalescent COVID-19. The chain couples TRBV4-3 to TRBJ1-1; no definite D call. Sequencing input: peripheral blood. CDR3 amino acids: CASSQVGQFTEAFF. The CDR3 coding sequence is TGCGCCAGCAGCCAAGTTGGGCAGTTCACTGAAGCTTTCTTT.